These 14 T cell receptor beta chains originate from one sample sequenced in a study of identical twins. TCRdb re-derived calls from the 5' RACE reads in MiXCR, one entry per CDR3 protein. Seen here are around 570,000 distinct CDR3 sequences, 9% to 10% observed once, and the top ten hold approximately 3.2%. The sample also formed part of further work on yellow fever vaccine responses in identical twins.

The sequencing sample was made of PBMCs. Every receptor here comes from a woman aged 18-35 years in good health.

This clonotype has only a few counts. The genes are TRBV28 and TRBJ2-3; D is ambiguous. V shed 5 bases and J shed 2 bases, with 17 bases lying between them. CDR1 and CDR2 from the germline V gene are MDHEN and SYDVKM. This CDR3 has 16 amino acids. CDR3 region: CASSPIGGLHTDTQYF. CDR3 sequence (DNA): TGTGCCAGCAGTCCCATCGGTGGTCTTCACACAGATACGCAGTATTTT.

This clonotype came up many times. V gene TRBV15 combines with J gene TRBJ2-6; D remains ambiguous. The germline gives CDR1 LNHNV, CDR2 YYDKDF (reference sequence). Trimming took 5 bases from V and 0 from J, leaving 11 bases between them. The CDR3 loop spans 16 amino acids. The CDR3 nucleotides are TGTGCCACCAGCCCCATTGTGGACTCTGGGGCCAACGTCCTGACTTTC. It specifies CATSPIVDSGANVLTF. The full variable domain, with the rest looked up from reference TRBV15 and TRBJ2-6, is DAMVIQNPRYQVTQFGKPVTLSCSQTLNHNVMYWYQQKSSQAPKLLFHYYDKDFNNEADTPDNFQSRRPNTSFCFLDIRSPGLGDTAMYLCATSPIVDSGANVLTFGAGSRLTVL.

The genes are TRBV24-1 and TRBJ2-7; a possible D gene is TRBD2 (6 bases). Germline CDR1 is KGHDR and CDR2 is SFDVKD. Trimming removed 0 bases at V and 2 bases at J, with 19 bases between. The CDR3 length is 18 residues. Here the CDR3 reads CATSDLPCVEGPPYEQYF. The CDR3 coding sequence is TGTGCCACCAGTGATTTGCCCTGCGTGGAGGGTCCCCCCTACGAGCAGTACTTC.

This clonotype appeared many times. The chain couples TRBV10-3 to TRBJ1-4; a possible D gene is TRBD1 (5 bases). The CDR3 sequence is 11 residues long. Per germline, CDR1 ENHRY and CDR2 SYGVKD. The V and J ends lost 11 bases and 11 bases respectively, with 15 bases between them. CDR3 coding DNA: TGTGCCGCCAGGAGGGACGTTAAACTGTTTTTT. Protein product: CAARRDVKLFF.

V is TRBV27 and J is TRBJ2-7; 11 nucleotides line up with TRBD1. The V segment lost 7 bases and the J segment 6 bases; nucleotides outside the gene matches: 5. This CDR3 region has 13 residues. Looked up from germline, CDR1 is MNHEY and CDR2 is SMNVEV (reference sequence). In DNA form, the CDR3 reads TGTGCCAGCACCCGTGGGACAGGGGGCGAGCAGTACTTC. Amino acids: CASTRGTGGEQYF.

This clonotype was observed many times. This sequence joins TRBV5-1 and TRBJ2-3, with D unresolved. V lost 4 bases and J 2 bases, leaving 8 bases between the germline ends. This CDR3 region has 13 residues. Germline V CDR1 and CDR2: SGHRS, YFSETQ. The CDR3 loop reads CASSPFLTDTQYF. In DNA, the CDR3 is TGCGCCAGCAGCCCCTTTCTCACAGATACGCAGTATTTT. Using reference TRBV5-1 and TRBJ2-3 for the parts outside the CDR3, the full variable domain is KAGVTQTPRYLIKTRGQQVTLSCSPISGHRSVSWYQQTPGQGLQFLFEYFSETQRNKGNFPGRFSGRQFSNSRSEMNVSTLELGDSALYLCASSPFLTDTQYFGPGTRLTVL.

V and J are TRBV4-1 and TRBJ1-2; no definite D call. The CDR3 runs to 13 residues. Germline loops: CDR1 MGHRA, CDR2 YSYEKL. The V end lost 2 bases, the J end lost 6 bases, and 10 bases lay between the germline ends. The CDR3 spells CASSQFGEHGYTF. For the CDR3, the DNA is TGCGCCAGCAGCCAATTCGGGGAGCATGGCTACACCTTC.

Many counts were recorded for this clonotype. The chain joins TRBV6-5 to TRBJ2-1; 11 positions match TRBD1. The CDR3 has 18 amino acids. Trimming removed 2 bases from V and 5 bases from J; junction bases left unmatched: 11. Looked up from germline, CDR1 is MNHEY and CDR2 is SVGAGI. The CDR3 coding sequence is TGTGCCAGCAGTTACCCCCCTTCCGGGACAGGGGGGCACAATGAGCAGTTCTTC. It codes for CASSYPPSGTGGHNEQFF.

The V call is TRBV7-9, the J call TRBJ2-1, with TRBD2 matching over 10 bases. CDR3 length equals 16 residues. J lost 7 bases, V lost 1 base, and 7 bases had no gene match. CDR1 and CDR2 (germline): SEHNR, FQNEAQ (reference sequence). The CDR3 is CASSLGTSGAFNEQFF. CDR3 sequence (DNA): TGTGCCAGCAGCTTAGGAACTAGCGGGGCTTTTAATGAGCAGTTCTTC.

CDR3 loop: CASSLGKVDPYEQYF. CDR3 DNA: TGTGCCAGCAGCTTAGGCAAGGTGGACCCCTACGAGCAGTACTTC. The rearrangement links TRBV7-2 to TRBJ2-7; D is unclear. This CDR3 is built from 15 residues. With 1 base removed from V and 2 bases from J, the gap between germline ends came to 12 bases. The germline V gene has CDR1 SGHTA and CDR2 FQGNSA.

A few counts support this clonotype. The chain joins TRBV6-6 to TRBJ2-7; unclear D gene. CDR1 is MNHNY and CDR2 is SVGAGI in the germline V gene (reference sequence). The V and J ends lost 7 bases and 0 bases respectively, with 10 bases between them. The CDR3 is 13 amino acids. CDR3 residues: CASTARASYEQYF. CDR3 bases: TGTGCCAGCACCGCTCGGGCCTCCTACGAGCAGTACTTC.

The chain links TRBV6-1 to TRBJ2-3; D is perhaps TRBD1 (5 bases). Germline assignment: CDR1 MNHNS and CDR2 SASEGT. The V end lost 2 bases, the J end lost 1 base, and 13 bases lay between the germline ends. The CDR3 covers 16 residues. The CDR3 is CASSERWGRRTDTQYF. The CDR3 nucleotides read TGTGCCAGCAGTGAAAGGTGGGGCAGGCGCACAGATACGCAGTATTTT.

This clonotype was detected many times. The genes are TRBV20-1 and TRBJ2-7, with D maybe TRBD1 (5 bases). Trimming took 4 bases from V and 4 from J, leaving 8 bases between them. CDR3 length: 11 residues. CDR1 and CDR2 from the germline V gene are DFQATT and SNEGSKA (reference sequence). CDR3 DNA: TGCAGTGCTACGACAGAATACGAGCAGTACTTC. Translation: CSATTEYEQYF.

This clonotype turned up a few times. CDR3 protein: CAISESPGRGRITQYF. DNA for the CDR3: TGTGCCATCAGTGAGTCCCCGGGGAGGGGGCGGATTACGCAGTATTTT. This chain connects TRBV10-3 to TRBJ2-3, with D perhaps being TRBD1 or TRBD2 (7 bases each). The CDR3 has 16 amino acids. Germline CDR1 is ENHRY and CDR2 is SYGVKD. The ends were cut back, 0 bases at V and 8 bases at J, with 18 bases in the middle.